The next 2 T cell receptor beta chains were all read from a single sample in a study of control samples from healthy donors and cancer patients. Here immunoSEQ multiplex PCR was the method, and the copy in TCRdb shows in-frame clones only, minus some. The sample lists fewer than 60,000 clones; around 95% were seen once. The sample taken for sequencing was blood. These receptors came from a man younger than 45 in good health.

The genes are TRBV27 and TRBJ2-3; D is unresolved. Looked up from germline, CDR1 is MNHEY and CDR2 is SMNVEV (reference sequence). The CDR3 spans 13 residues. Trimming took off 5 bases at V and 2 bases at J, with 8 bases between the two ends. Here the CDR3 reads CASSLGNTDTQYF. The CDR3 DNA follows: TGTGCCAGCAGTCTAGGCAACACAGATACGCAGTATTTT.

V gene TRBV27 combines with J gene TRBJ1-3; 10 positions match TRBD1. The J segment lost 4 bases and the V segment lost 5 bases, leaving 5 bases of the junction unmatched. The CDR3 totals 15 residues. Germline values: CDR1 MNHEY, CDR2 SMNVEV (reference sequence). The CDR3 nucleotides are TGTGCCAGCAGTCTGACAGGGGGCGGCGGAAACACCATATATTTT. Translating gives CASSLTGGGGNTIYF.